The 2 T cell receptor beta chains in this list originate from one sample, sequenced in a study of siplizumab effects on memory and regulatory T cells. Generated by immunoSEQ multiplex PCR, the TCRdb table keeps only in-frame clones and is missing some. The table records roughly 56,000 clones, 85% to 95% of them present only once. The sample taken for sequencing was CD8+ T cells sorted from blood. Source of these receptors: a human donor in good health.

The J gene is TRBJ1-2, the V gene TRBV5-4; D not certain. The CDR3 has 14 residues. Germline V gene data show CDR1 as SGHNT and CDR2 as YYREEE (reference sequence). V gave up 6 bases and J gave up 4 bases, with 16 bases separating them. The CDR3 sequence: CASTAWSASYGYTF. The DNA of the CDR3 is TGTGCCAGCACAGCTTGGTCGGCCTCCTATGGCTACACCTTC. Full variable domain (rest looked up from reference TRBV5-4 and TRBJ1-2): ETGVTQSPTHLIKTRGQQVTLRCSSQSGHNTVSWYQQALGQGPQFIFQYYREEENGRGNFPPRFSGLQFPNYSSELNVNALELDDSALYLCASTAWSASYGYTFGSGTRLTVV.

This sequence joins TRBV13 and TRBJ1-1; D remains ambiguous. Trimming took 4 bases from V and 0 from J, leaving 6 bases between them. This CDR3 has 13 residues. Germline assignment: CDR1 PRHDT and CDR2 FYEKMQ (reference sequence). The CDR3 sequence is CASSSGLNTEAFF. Written as DNA, the CDR3 is TGTGCCAGCAGCTCAGGATTGAACACTGAAGCTTTCTTT.